These 23 T cell receptor beta chains share one sample of origin, sequenced in a study of T cells after yellow fever vaccination. TCRdb independently ran MiXCR on the 5' RACE reads; one entry per CDR3 protein. The table shows about 160,000 distinct CDR3 sequences, with 5.5% to 7.5% occurring only once. Specimen: CD4+ T cells sorted from PBMCs, collected about 5 days after the first yellow fever vaccination. The receptors were sampled from a man between 18 and 29 years old who received the YFV17D yellow fever vaccine.

This clonotype was observed a few times. V gene TRBV2 combines with J gene TRBJ2-7; a weak D match, TRBD1 (5 bases). The length of the CDR3 is 16 residues. CDR1 and CDR2 (germline): SNHLY, FYNNEI. V gave up 0 bases and J gave up 0 bases, with 12 bases separating them. In DNA, the CDR3 is TGTGCCAGCAGTGAAGCCCGGACATACTTCTCCTACGAGCAGTACGTC. This translates into CASSEARTYFSYEQYV.

Many counts were recorded for this clonotype. The rearrangement links TRBV28 to TRBJ1-6; the match to TRBD1 covers 11 bases. Germline CDR1 MDHEN, CDR2 SYDVKM. With V trimmed by 7 bases and J by 9 bases, 8 bases remained unmatched. The CDR3 spans 15 residues. The CDR3 loop reads CASTDRGLFSSPLHF. CDR3 nucleotide sequence: TGTGCCAGCACGGACAGGGGGCTATTCAGTTCACCCCTCCACTTT.

This clonotype was picked up many times. The V and J genes are TRBV27 and TRBJ1-1, with D maybe TRBD1 (6 bases). In germline, CDR1 is MNHEY, CDR2 SMNVEV (reference sequence). Trimming shortened V by 6 bases and J by 6 bases, and 17 bases separated the two germline ends. The CDR3 extends over 14 amino acids. The DNA of the CDR3 is TGTGCCAGCAGCTTGAGGGGGGGGAGGGCTGAAGCTTTCTTT. Translation: CASSLRGGRAEAFF.

This clonotype showed up many times. V usage is TRBV3-1 and J usage is TRBJ1-1; D unclear. The CDR3 consists of 14 residues. Per germline, CDR1 LGHDT and CDR2 YNNKEL (reference sequence). Trimming pared 4 bases from V and 1 base from J, leaving 10 bases between. CDR3 region: CASSPSGSNTEAFF. DNA for the CDR3: TGTGCCAGCAGCCCCTCGGGCTCGAACACTGAAGCTTTCTTT. Full variable domain (rest looked up from reference TRBV3-1 and TRBJ1-1): DTAVSQTPKYLVTQMGNDKSIKCEQNLGHDTMYWYKQDSKKFLKIMFSYNNKELIINETVPNRFSPKSPDKAHLNLHINSLELGDSAVYFCASSPSGSNTEAFFGQGTRLTVV.

Many counts were recorded for this clonotype. V is TRBV28 and J is TRBJ1-5; D remains ambiguous. There are 12 residues in the CDR3. Trimming shortened V by 4 bases and J by 2 bases, and 3 bases separated the two germline ends. Germline V CDR1 and CDR2: MDHEN, SYDVKM. CDR3 DNA sequence: TGTGCCAGCAGTTGGGGCAATCAGCCCCAGCATTTT. This translates into CASSWGNQPQHF. The full variable domain, in which reference TRBV28 and TRBJ1-5 provide the parts outside the CDR3, is DVKVTQSSRYLVKRTGEKVFLECVQDMDHENMFWYRQDPGLGLRLIYFSYDVKMKEKGDIPEGYSVSREKKERFSLILESASTNQTSMYLCASSWGNQPQHFGDGTRLSIL.

V and J are TRBV7-2 and TRBJ1-6; 9 positions match TRBD1. The V segment lost 3 bases and the J segment 15 bases; nucleotides outside the gene matches: 6. The germline gives CDR1 SGHTA, CDR2 FQGNSA. CDR3 length: 13 amino acids. The CDR3 sequence: CASSLAGTGLLHF. The CDR3, as DNA: TGTGCCAGCAGCTTGGCCGGGACAGGGCTCCTCCACTTT.

This clonotype occurred many times. The gene calls are TRBV5-1 and TRBJ2-4; TRBD1 matches 10 bases. The germline V gene encodes CDR1 SGHRS and CDR2 YFSETQ. The CDR3 runs 14 residues. Trimming cost V 4 bases and J 3 bases; bases outside gene matches: 1. The chain's CDR3 is CASSRTGGKNIQYF. The CDR3 coding sequence is TGCGCCAGCAGCAGGACAGGGGGCAAAAACATTCAGTACTTC.

This clonotype was observed at least ten times. V usage is TRBV20-1 and J usage is TRBJ2-5; 10 bases map to TRBD2. The V and J ends lost 5 bases and 2 bases, in that order; junction bases with no gene match: 5. CDR1 is DFQATT, CDR2 SNEGSKA, per germline (reference sequence). The CDR3 consists of 14 residues. CDR3 loop: CSAQLAGLQETQYF. In nucleotides, the CDR3 is TGCAGTGCTCAACTAGCGGGGCTACAAGAGACCCAGTACTTC.

In its sample, this clonotype was seen many times. The V call is TRBV5-4, the J call TRBJ2-7; TRBD1 matches at 7 bases. Losses at the gene ends were 4 bases for V and 6 bases for J; bases not matched to a gene: 13. CDR1 and CDR2 from the germline V gene are SGHNT and YYREEE (reference sequence). The CDR3 is made up of 15 amino acids. CDR3 sequence reads: CASSPRQGFVGEQYF. The CDR3 DNA reads as TGTGCCAGCAGCCCCAGACAGGGTTTCGTTGGCGAGCAGTACTTC.

Worth noting for this clonotype: The junction does not match germline at one end; this may be a read error. The V call is TRBV4-3, the J call TRBJ1-1, with a possible D match to TRBD1 (6 bases). Germline V CDR1 and CDR2: LGHNA, YSLEER. The CDR3 is made up of 15 amino acids. CDR3 DNA sequence: TGCGCCAGCAGCCAAGAAAGGGGGGTTAGCAGGGTCTATACTTTT. Protein: CASSQERGVSRVYTF.

This clonotype appeared a few times. This chain uses TRBV4-3 with TRBJ1-2; the D is unclear. The V gene's germline CDR1 is LGHNA and CDR2 YSLEER. V was pared by 4 bases and J by 8 bases, with 17 bases between. This CDR3 is 14 amino acids long. The CDR3 spells CASSPMTHSGGYTF. For the CDR3, the DNA is TGCGCCAGCAGCCCGATGACCCATTCTGGCGGCTACACCTTC.

A few counts support this clonotype. The chain links TRBV2 to TRBJ1-5, with no clear D. The V end lost 3 bases, the J end lost 7 bases, and 10 bases lay between the germline ends. The CDR3 length is 13 residues. Germline lookup yields CDR1 SNHLY and CDR2 FYNNEI. The CDR3 DNA sequence: TGTGCCAGCAGTGAGCGGGGTTTCCAGCCCCAGCATTTT. Protein product: CASSERGFQPQHF. The full variable domain, in which reference TRBV2 and TRBJ1-5 provide the parts outside the CDR3, is EPEVTQTPSHQVTQMGQEVILRCVPISNHLYFYWYRQILGQKVEFLVSFYNNEISEKSEIFDDQFSVERPDGSNFTLKIRSTKLEDSAMYFCASSERGFQPQHFGDGTRLSIL.

This clonotype was counted ten times or more. V is TRBV27 and J is TRBJ1-2; no clear D. Looked up from germline, CDR1 is MNHEY and CDR2 is SMNVEV (reference sequence). Trimming cost V 3 bases and J 6 bases, with 2 bases left between them. The CDR3 is made up of 10 amino acids. Here the CDR3 DNA reads TGTGCCAGCAGTTTTCATGGCTACACCTTC. This sequence encodes CASSFHGYTF.

Note on this clonotype: One base away lies a much larger clone, so this may be a sequencing read error. The chain carries TRBV9 and TRBJ1-2, with a weak D call TRBD1 (5 bases). The germline CDR1 and CDR2 sequences are SGDLS and YYNGEE. The V gene lost 2 bases and the J gene lost 8 bases, with 10 bases spanning the gap. The CDR3 has 12 residues. The CDR3 here is CASSVTRGGYTF. For the CDR3, the DNA is TGTGCCAGCAGCGTTACAAGGGGAGGCTACACCTTC.

This chain connects TRBV12-3 or TRBV12-4 to TRBJ2-5; TRBD2 is a possible D gene (6 bases). The V gene lost 6 bases and the J gene lost 5 bases, with 10 bases spanning the gap. The CDR3 is made up of 12 amino acids. In DNA form, the CDR3 reads TGTGCCAGCAGGGGTAGCGGCGAGACCCAGTACTTC. Amino acids: CASRGSGETQYF.

The rearrangement links TRBV9 to TRBJ2-2; D ambiguous. CDR1 is SGDLS, CDR2 YYNGEE, per germline. The CDR3 consists of 13 residues. Trimming took 3 bases from V and 0 from J, leaving 3 bases between them. CDR3 sequence reads: CASSASNTGELFF. For the CDR3, the DNA is TGTGCCAGCAGCGCATCGAACACCGGGGAGCTGTTTTTT.

Regarding this clonotype: It may be a read error: a sequence one base away is much more abundant. The DNA for the CDR3 is TGTGCCAGCAGCCTTCGACAGGGGCCGAATTCACCCCTCCACTTT. It yields the protein CASSLRQGPNSPLHF. V usage is TRBV7-9 and J usage is TRBJ1-6, with 8 bases matching TRBD1. The ends lost 5 bases at V and 7 bases at J; junction bases unmatched: 7. CDR3 length equals 15 residues. Per germline, CDR1 SEHNR and CDR2 FQNEAQ (reference sequence).

This clonotype has at least ten counts. The V call is TRBV29-1, the J call TRBJ2-5; 9 bases map to TRBD1. The V segment lost 6 bases and the J segment 6 bases; nucleotides outside the gene matches: 5. Germline values: CDR1 SQVTM, CDR2 ANQGSEA. This CDR3 is built from 12 residues. The CDR3 reads CSVAHRGQTQYF. The CDR3 DNA is TGCAGCGTCGCGCACAGGGGGCAGACCCAGTACTTC.

This clonotype was detected a few times. The chain carries TRBV5-1 and TRBJ1-2, with a weak D call TRBD1 (5 bases). Trimming stripped 4 bases from V and 5 bases from J, with 21 bases between. Germline V gene data show CDR1 as SGHRS and CDR2 as YFSETQ. The CDR3 runs 16 residues. DNA for the CDR3: TGCGCCAGCAGCCTGGGGCTTGGGACGGTCCTATATGGCTACACCTTC. It translates to CASSLGLGTVLYGYTF.

This clonotype was counted at least ten times. The chain has TRBV11-2 and TRBJ2-1, with TRBD2 as a possible D gene (5 bases). V was cut by 5 bases and J by 6 bases, with 11 bases left in between. The CDR3 runs 13 residues. The germline gives CDR1 SGHAT, CDR2 FQNNGV. CDR3 region: CASSPVGVNEQFF. CDR3 DNA sequence: TGTGCCAGCAGCCCCGTCGGGGTCAATGAGCAGTTCTTC.

J is TRBJ1-5 and V is TRBV18; the D gene is possibly TRBD1 (6 bases). CDR3 length equals 13 residues. The V gene's germline CDR1 is KGHSH and CDR2 LQKENI. V lost 9 bases, J lost 4 bases, and 13 bases lay in between. This CDR3 reads CASHGQLNQPQHF. CDR3 bases: TGTGCCAGTCATGGACAGCTTAATCAGCCCCAGCATTTT.

The table lists this clonotype with many counts. The rearrangement joins TRBV29-1 to TRBJ1-2; TRBD1 aligns across 10 bases. This CDR3 spans 12 amino acids. Germline CDR1 reads SQVTM; CDR2 reads ANQGSEA. V was clipped by 7 bases and J by 2 bases; unmatched bases: 1. The CDR3 nucleotides read TGCAGCGGGGGACAGGGGAACTATGGCTACACCTTC. Its protein is CSGGQGNYGYTF.

This clonotype was found many times. The chain carries TRBV3-1 and TRBJ2-5, with TRBD1 matching over 8 bases. Germline V gene data show CDR1 as LGHDT and CDR2 as YNNKEL (reference sequence). The V and J ends lost 1 base and 1 base, in that order; junction bases with no gene match: 5. This CDR3 is built from 16 residues. The CDR3 coding sequence is TGTGCCAGCAGCCAAGGAGACAGGGGAATCCAAGAGACCCAGTACTTC. It yields the protein CASSQGDRGIQETQYF.